Here is one T cell receptor (beta chain) with its context. Its antigen is not known. There are 16 residues in the CDR3. In germline, CDR1 is SEHNR, CDR2 FQNEAQ (reference sequence). Trimming shortened V by 0 bases and J by 7 bases, and 16 bases separated the two germline ends. The data stem from a study of shared clonotypes between healthy human individuals. Naive CD8 cells, CD45RO-negative and positively selected for CCR7, excluded terminally differentiated effector memory CD45RA+ cells. Study-wide results and limits: Against clonotypes common to all four donors, non-shared ones had lower generation probabilities.

Profiling relied on immunoSEQ multiplex PCR, and the TCRdb table lists in-frame clones only, not all of them. The table has about 820,000 clones, over 90% seen once. The receptor was isolated from a man under 40 in good health. This sequence joins TRBV7-9 and TRBJ2-1, with D perhaps matching TRBD2 (6 bases). Sequenced input: naive CD8+ T cells sorted from blood. The CDR3 coding sequence is TGTGCCAGCAGCTTAGCGCCAGCCGGGAGTAGGAATGAGCAGTTCTTC. As protein: CASSLAPAGSRNEQFF.